Shown below are 31 T cell receptor beta chains from a single sample sequenced in a study of control samples from healthy donors and cancer patients. Method: immunoSEQ multiplex PCR; TCRdb's copy keeps in-frame clones and lacks some. This table has 150,000 to 200,000 clones, roughly 94% appearing once. Sequencing was performed on PBMCs. All receptors come from a man aged 55-75 years with colorectal cancer.

This chain connects TRBV9 to TRBJ1-2, with TRBD1 matching 9 bases. V shed 0 bases, J shed 5 bases, and the junction held 5 bases outside the gene matches. From germline, CDR1 is SGDLS and CDR2 YYNGEE. There are 15 residues in the CDR3. CDR3: CASSVGGGQGYGYTF. The CDR3 DNA sequence: TGTGCCAGCAGCGTAGGCGGGGGACAGGGATATGGCTACACCTTC.

This clone has just one count. V gene TRBV12-3 or TRBV12-4 combines with J gene TRBJ1-1; D unresolved. CDR3 length equals 13 residues. V was shortened by 5 bases and J by 3 bases, with 10 bases between the two germline ends. CDR3: CASSGSMDTEAFF. In DNA, the CDR3 is TGTGCCAGCAGTGGCAGCATGGACACTGAAGCTTTCTTT.

The gene calls are TRBV5-4 and TRBJ1-4; 7 nucleotides agree with TRBD1. The CDR3 totals 15 residues. J was trimmed by 5 bases and V by 5 bases; bases with no gene match: 9. Germline CDR1 reads SGHNT; CDR2 reads YYREEE (reference sequence). CDR3 protein: CASSFKQGQNEKLFF. The CDR3 DNA follows: TGTGCCAGCAGTTTTAAACAGGGGCAGAATGAAAAACTGTTTTTT.

This clone was seen a single time. The DNA for the CDR3 is TGTGCCAGCAGCTTAAAAGGGGGAGGATTCGGCTACACCTTC. This sequence encodes CASSLKGGGFGYTF. The genes are TRBV7-9 and TRBJ1-2; TRBD1 might be the D (6 bases). CDR3 length equals 14 residues. The ends were cut back, 2 bases at V and 8 bases at J, with 15 bases in the middle. Germline values: CDR1 SEHNR, CDR2 FQNEAQ (reference sequence).

The chain employs TRBV7-2 and TRBJ2-3; D is undetermined. V was clipped by 1 base and J by 2 bases, with 13 bases between them. Per the germline V gene, CDR1 is SGHTA and CDR2 is FQGNSA. CDR3 length: 16 residues. CDR3 region: CASSLVVTYSTDTQYF. CDR3 in DNA: TGTGCCAGCAGCTTAGTCGTTACCTACTCCACAGATACGCAGTATTTT.

The chain carries TRBV11-2 and TRBJ2-7, with 10 positions matching TRBD2. The CDR3 length is 18 residues. Trimming removed 6 bases from V and 0 bases from J; junction bases left unmatched: 14. Germline lookup yields CDR1 SGHAT and CDR2 FQNNGV. The CDR3 loop reads CASSLTGTSATFSYEQYF. CDR3 nucleotides: TGTGCCAGCAGTTTGACCGGGACTAGCGCCACATTCTCCTACGAGCAGTACTTC.

V is TRBV12-3 or TRBV12-4 and J is TRBJ2-7; a weak D match, TRBD2 (5 bases). V shed 4 bases and J shed 9 bases, with 16 bases lying between them. CDR3 length equals 13 residues. The CDR3: CASSSLGMEGQYF. The CDR3 nucleotides are TGTGCCAGCAGTTCACTAGGGATGGAAGGGCAGTACTTC.

This rearrangement joins TRBV18 to TRBJ1-2, with TRBD1 matching 8 bases. V lost 3 bases, J lost 1 base, and 4 bases stayed unmatched. Germline-derived CDR1 and CDR2 are KGHSH and LQKENI. CDR3 length: 15 amino acids. CDR3 in amino acids: CASSPGTGLNYGYTF. CDR3 DNA sequence: TGTGCCAGCTCACCCGGGACAGGCCTTAACTATGGCTACACCTTC.

As to this clone: Relative to the germline gene, one junction end is altered; a read error may explain this. CDR3 loop: CAGSPLYNEQFF. CDR3 coding DNA: TGTGCCGGCTCACCCTTATACAATGAGCAGTTCTTC. The chain recombines TRBV18 with TRBJ2-1; D gene ambiguous. The CDR3 runs 12 residues. From germline, CDR1 is KGHSH and CDR2 LQKENI.

V usage is TRBV5-1 and J usage is TRBJ1-2; weak D call: TRBD1 (5 bases). The germline V and J ends were trimmed by 4 bases and 2 bases, with 9 bases remaining between them. Looked up from germline, CDR1 is SGHRS and CDR2 is YFSETQ. This CDR3 is built from 13 residues. CDR3 amino acids: CASSRQQNYGYTF. The CDR3 DNA sequence: TGCGCCAGCAGCCGACAGCAAAACTATGGCTACACCTTC.

The chain links TRBV6-2 or TRBV6-3 to TRBJ2-7, with 7 bases identical to TRBD2. V lost 6 bases, J lost 2 bases, and 1 base stayed unmatched. Germline CDR1 and CDR2: MNHEY and SVGEGT. The length of the CDR3 is 12 residues. CDR3 bases: TGTGCCAGCAGCAGCGGGACCTACGAGCAGTACTTC. It codes for CASSSGTYEQYF.

In this sample, this clone turned up once. The same CDR3 also results from other DNA sequences found in this sample. The chain joins TRBV5-1 to TRBJ2-3; 9 positions agree with TRBD1. Per the germline V gene, CDR1 is SGHRS and CDR2 is YFSETQ. CDR3 length: 15 residues. Losses at the gene ends were 4 bases for V and 3 bases for J; bases not matched to a gene: 6. DNA of the CDR3: TGCGCCAGCAGCCCAGACAGGGGGGGGACAGATACGCAGTATTTT. Translated, it gives CASSPDRGGTDTQYF.

The chain joins TRBV7-9 to TRBJ1-2; D ambiguous. There are 12 residues in the CDR3. Germline V gives CDR1 SEHNR, CDR2 FQNEAQ (reference sequence). V dropped 5 bases and J dropped 8 bases, with 12 bases sitting between them. The CDR3 sequence: CASSPTNGGYTF. The CDR3 DNA follows: TGTGCCAGCAGCCCGACGAATGGAGGCTACACCTTC.

The V gene is TRBV7-9, the J gene TRBJ1-2; 9 bases fit TRBD1. V was clipped by 4 bases and J by 3 bases; unmatched bases: 12. The CDR3 length is 17 residues. Germline CDR1 SEHNR, CDR2 FQNEAQ (reference sequence). CDR3 coding DNA: TGTGCCAGCAGCTCGTTAGGTGGGACAGGGAGATACTATGGCTACACCTTC. Translation: CASSSLGGTGRYYGYTF.

The J gene is TRBJ1-2, the V gene TRBV3-1 (or the pseudogene TRBV3-2); the D is unclear. Between the trimmed V and J ends, which lost 1 base and 4 bases, there was a span of 10 bases. Germline CDR1 and CDR2: LGHDT and YNNKEL (reference sequence). The CDR3 runs 14 residues. CDR3 protein: CASSQAAASYGYTF. DNA for the CDR3: TGTGCCAGCAGCCAAGCGGCAGCATCCTATGGCTACACCTTC.

The gene calls are TRBV19 and TRBJ2-3; perhaps TRBD2 as D (5 bases). Per germline, CDR1 LNHDA and CDR2 SQIVND (reference sequence). CDR3 length: 14 amino acids. Trimming took off 5 bases at V and 8 bases at J, with 17 bases between the two ends. In nucleotides, the CDR3 is TGTGCCAGTAGTGATGGCCTCGGGGTGGCTACGCAGTATTTT. This gives the protein CASSDGLGVATQYF.

CDR3 loop: CASSLLGQGPDTQYF. The CDR3 DNA is TGTGCCAGCAGCTTATTAGGACAGGGCCCAGATACGCAGTATTTT. The chain has TRBV7-9 and TRBJ2-3, with 8 bases lining up with TRBD1. J was trimmed by 4 bases and V by 2 bases; bases with no gene match: 5. The CDR3 has 15 amino acids. The germline gives CDR1 SEHNR, CDR2 FQNEAQ (reference sequence).

The chain couples TRBV10-2 to TRBJ2-7; 9 bases fit TRBD1. CDR1 is WSHSY and CDR2 is SAAADI in the germline V gene. The CDR3 loop spans 14 amino acids. V shed 6 bases and J 3 bases; nucleotides not matched to a gene: 6. In DNA, the CDR3 is TGCGCCAGCAGGAGGGGACAGGGTAGCTACGAGCAGTACTTC. It is translated as CASRRGQGSYEQYF.

This chain links TRBV5-4 with TRBJ1-5; D remains ambiguous. CDR1 and CDR2 from the germline V gene are SGHNT and YYREEE (reference sequence). With 0 bases removed from V and 2 bases from J, the gap between germline ends came to 6 bases. The CDR3 is made up of 14 amino acids. CDR3 sequence (DNA): TGTGCCAGCAGCTTGGGTCCGGGCAATCAGCCCCAGCATTTT. Amino acids: CASSLGPGNQPQHF.

The rearrangement joins TRBV12-3 or TRBV12-4 to TRBJ2-3; a weak D match, TRBD1 (5 bases). Trimming stripped 6 bases from V and 8 bases from J, with 12 bases between. The CDR3 runs to 12 residues. CDR3 sequence (DNA): TGTGCCAGCAGCTATCCTGGGGCTACGCAGTATTTT. Residues: CASSYPGATQYF.

The rearrangement joins TRBV20-1 to TRBJ2-2; 12 bases are shared with TRBD2. Germline V lookup: CDR1 DFQATT, CDR2 SNEGSKA (reference sequence). With V trimmed by 3 bases and J by 4 bases, 9 bases remained unmatched. The length of the CDR3 is 17 residues. For the CDR3, the DNA is TGCAGTGCTAGTCCCTGGACTAGCGGGATTACCACCGGGGAGCTGTTTTTT. This encodes CSASPWTSGITTGELFF.

The V gene is TRBV18, the J gene TRBJ2-7; 9 bases match TRBD1. Trimming took 3 bases from V and 2 from J; bases not matched to a gene: 2. Looked up from germline, CDR1 is KGHSH and CDR2 is LQKENI. The CDR3 spans 14 residues. The DNA for the CDR3 is TGTGCCAGCTCACCGGGACAGGGAACCTACGAGCAGTACTTC. It is translated as CASSPGQGTYEQYF.

CDR3 residues: CASSLSFETQYF. The DNA of the CDR3 is TGTGCCAGCAGCTTATCCTTTGAGACCCAGTACTTC. This chain connects TRBV7-8 to TRBJ2-5; D is undetermined. CDR1 SGHVS and CDR2 FQNEAQ come from the germline V gene. This CDR3 region has 12 residues. With 2 bases removed from V and 5 bases from J, the gap between germline ends came to 6 bases.

This clone occurred once. This specimen includes other DNA sequences encoding the same CDR3. This rearrangement joins TRBV3-1 (or the pseudogene TRBV3-2) to TRBJ1-3; tentatively, D is TRBD1 (6 bases). CDR1 and CDR2 (germline): LGHDT, YNNKEL (reference sequence). The CDR3 has 15 residues. Deletions cut 1 base from V and 2 bases from J, with 9 bases between. CDR3 sequence (DNA): TGTGCCAGCAGCCAAGTTACAGGGACTGGAAACACCATATATTTT. Protein sequence: CASSQVTGTGNTIYF.

The chain links TRBV2 to TRBJ1-2; tentative D call: TRBD1 (5 bases). Trimming pared 1 base from V and 0 bases from J, leaving 9 bases between. The CDR3 covers 15 residues. Germline CDR1 SNHLY, CDR2 FYNNEI. CDR3 amino acids: CASSEEGNSNYGYTF. The CDR3 region has the DNA TGTGCCAGCAGTGAAGAGGGGAATTCTAACTATGGCTACACCTTC.

Here the CDR3 DNA reads TGTGCCAGCAGCCAAGGGAGATTTCGCGGGGCGGTATACAATGAGCAGTTCTTC. Amino acid sequence: CASSQGRFRGAVYNEQFF. This chain joins TRBV3-1 (or the pseudogene TRBV3-2) and TRBJ2-1; TRBD2 is a possible D gene (6 bases). Deletions cut 1 base from V and 4 bases from J, with 20 bases between. Per the germline V gene, CDR1 is LGHDT and CDR2 is YNNKEL (reference sequence). This CDR3 is built from 18 residues.

The V gene is TRBV5-1, the J gene TRBJ2-5; TRBD1 aligns across 9 bases. CDR3 size: 15 residues. Germline V gives CDR1 SGHRS, CDR2 YFSETQ. Trimming cost V 4 bases and J 0 bases; bases outside gene matches: 4. As DNA, the CDR3 is TGCGCCAGCAGCGGCGGGACAGGGTACCAAGAGACCCAGTACTTC. Encoded protein: CASSGGTGYQETQYF.

The chain couples TRBV6-5 to TRBJ2-7; D not resolved. Deletions cut 8 bases from V and 2 bases from J, with 10 bases between. The CDR3 length is 12 residues. CDR1 is MNHEY and CDR2 is SVGAGI in the germline V gene. The CDR3 loop is CASARTPYEQYF. CDR3 coding DNA: TGTGCCAGCGCCCGAACTCCCTACGAGCAGTACTTC.

The chain is built from TRBV29-1 and TRBJ1-1; D may be TRBD1 (5 bases). CDR3 size: 12 residues. V dropped 7 bases and J dropped 7 bases, with 16 bases sitting between them. Germline-derived CDR1 and CDR2 are SQVTM and ANQGSEA. The CDR3 loop is CSDSPGQLEAFF. The CDR3 bases are TGCAGCGACTCCCCGGGGCAGCTTGAAGCTTTCTTT.

J is TRBJ2-5 and V is TRBV5-6; D is unclear. V shed 5 bases and J shed 3 bases, with 5 bases lying between them. CDR1 SGHDT and CDR2 YYEEEE come from the germline V gene. This CDR3 comprises 11 residues. The CDR3 DNA sequence: TGTGCCAGCAGAATGAAAGAGACCCAGTACTTC. It codes for CASRMKETQYF.

The CDR3 bases are TGCGCCAGCAGCCCTACAGGGACCCGCTCCTACGAGCAGTACTTC. This codes for CASSPTGTRSYEQYF. This chain uses TRBV5-1 with TRBJ2-7, with D tentatively TRBD1 (6 bases). The CDR3 is 15 residues long. Trimming shortened V by 4 bases and J by 0 bases, and 14 bases separated the two germline ends. Per germline, CDR1 SGHRS and CDR2 YFSETQ.